This T cell receptor beta chain derives from a study of T cell responses to AZD1222 COVID-19 vaccine. The protocol was immunoSEQ multiplex PCR, while the TCRdb copy is restricted to in-frame clones and leaves out a portion. The table records more than 95,000 clones, more than 80% of them present only once. CDR3 size: 17 residues. Losses at the gene ends were 4 bases for V and 5 bases for J; bases not matched to a gene: 14. Germline CDR1 is LGHDT and CDR2 is YNNKEL (reference sequence). This chain connects TRBV3-1 (or the pseudogene TRBV3-2) to TRBJ2-5; the match to TRBD2 covers 9 bases. The material sequenced was peripheral blood, taken 28 days after the second AZD1222 dose. This sequence originates from an adult who received the AZD1222 COVID-19 vaccine. The CDR3 here is CASSPPLWSGGRETQYF. CDR3 nucleotides: TGTGCCAGCAGCCCTCCCCTATGGAGCGGGGGGCGGGAGACCCAGTACTTC.